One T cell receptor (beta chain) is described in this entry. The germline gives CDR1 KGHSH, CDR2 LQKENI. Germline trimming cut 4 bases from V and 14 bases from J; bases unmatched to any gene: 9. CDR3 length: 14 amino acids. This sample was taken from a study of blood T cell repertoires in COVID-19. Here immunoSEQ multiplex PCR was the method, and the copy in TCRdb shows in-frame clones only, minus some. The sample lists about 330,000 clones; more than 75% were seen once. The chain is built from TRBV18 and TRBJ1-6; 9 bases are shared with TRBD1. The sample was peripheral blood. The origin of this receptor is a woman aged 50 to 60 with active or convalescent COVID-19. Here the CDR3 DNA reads TGTGCCAGCTCACACGGACAGGGGCTATCAGCCCTCCACTTT. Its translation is CASSHGQGLSALHF.